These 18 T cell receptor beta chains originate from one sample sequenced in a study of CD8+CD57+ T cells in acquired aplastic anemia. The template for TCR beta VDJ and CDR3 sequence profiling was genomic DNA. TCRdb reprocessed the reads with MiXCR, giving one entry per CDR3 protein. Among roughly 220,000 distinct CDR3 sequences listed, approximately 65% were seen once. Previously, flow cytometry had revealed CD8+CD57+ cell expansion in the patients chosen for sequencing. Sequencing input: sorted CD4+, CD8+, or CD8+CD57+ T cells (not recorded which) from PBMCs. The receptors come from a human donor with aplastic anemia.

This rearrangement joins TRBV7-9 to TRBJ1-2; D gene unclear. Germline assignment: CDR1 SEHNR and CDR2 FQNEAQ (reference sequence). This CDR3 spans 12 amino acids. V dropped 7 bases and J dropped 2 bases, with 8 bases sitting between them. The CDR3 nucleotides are TGTGCCAGCACTGGCACAAACTATGGCTACACCTTC. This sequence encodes CASTGTNYGYTF.

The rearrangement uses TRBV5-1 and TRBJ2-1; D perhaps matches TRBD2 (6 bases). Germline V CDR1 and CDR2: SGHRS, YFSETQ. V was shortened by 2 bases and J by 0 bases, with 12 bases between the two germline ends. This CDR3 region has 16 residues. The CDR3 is CASSFGLTFSYNEQFF. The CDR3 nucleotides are TGCGCCAGCAGCTTCGGACTAACATTCTCCTACAATGAGCAGTTCTTC.

The DNA for the CDR3 is TGTGCCAGCAGCCCAGCTGGCAGAATCACCGGGGAGCTGTTTTTT. Translating it yields CASSPAGRITGELFF. This chain links TRBV13 with TRBJ2-2; D unclear. CDR1 is PRHDT and CDR2 is FYEKMQ in the germline V gene (reference sequence). Trimming stripped 5 bases from V and 4 bases from J, with 14 bases between. The CDR3 spans 15 residues. Full variable domain (remainder filled in from reference TRBV13 and TRBJ2-2): AAGVIQSPRHLIKEKRETATLKCYPIPRHDTVYWYQQGPGQDPQFLISFYEKMQSDKGSIPDRFSAQQFSDYHSELNMSSLELGDSALYFCASSPAGRITGELFFGEGSRLTVL.

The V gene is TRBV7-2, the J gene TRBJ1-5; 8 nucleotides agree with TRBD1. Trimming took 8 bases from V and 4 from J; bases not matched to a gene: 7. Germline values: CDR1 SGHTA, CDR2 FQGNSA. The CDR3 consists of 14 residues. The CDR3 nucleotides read TGTGCCAGCGGACCCGACAGGGGAAATCAGCCCCAGCATTTT. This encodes CASGPDRGNQPQHF.

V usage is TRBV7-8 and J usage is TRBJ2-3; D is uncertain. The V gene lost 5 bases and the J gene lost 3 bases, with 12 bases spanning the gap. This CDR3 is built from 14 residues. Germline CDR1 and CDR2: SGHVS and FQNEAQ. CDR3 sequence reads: CASSPSDGTDTQYF. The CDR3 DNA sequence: TGTGCCAGCAGCCCCTCGGACGGGACAGATACGCAGTATTTT.

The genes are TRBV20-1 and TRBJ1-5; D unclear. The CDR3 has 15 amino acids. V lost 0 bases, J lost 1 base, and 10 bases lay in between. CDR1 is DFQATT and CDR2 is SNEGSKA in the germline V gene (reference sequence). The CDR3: CSARDAWESNQPQHF. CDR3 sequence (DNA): TGCAGTGCTAGAGATGCATGGGAAAGCAATCAGCCCCAGCATTTT.

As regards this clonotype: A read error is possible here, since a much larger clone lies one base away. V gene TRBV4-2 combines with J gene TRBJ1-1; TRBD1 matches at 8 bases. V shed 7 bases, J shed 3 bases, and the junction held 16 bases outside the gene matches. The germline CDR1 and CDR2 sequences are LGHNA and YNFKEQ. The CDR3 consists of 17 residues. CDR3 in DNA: TGTGCCAGCACCCTGTGGACAGGGTTTCCGACCGACACTGAAGCTTTCTTT. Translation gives CASTLWTGFPTDTEAFF.

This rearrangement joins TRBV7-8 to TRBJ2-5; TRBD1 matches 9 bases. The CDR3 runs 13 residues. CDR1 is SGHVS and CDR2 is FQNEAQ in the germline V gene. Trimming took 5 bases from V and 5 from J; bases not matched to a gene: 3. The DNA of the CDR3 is TGTGCCAGCAGCAGGACAGGGGTGGAGACCCAGTACTTC. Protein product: CASSRTGVETQYF.

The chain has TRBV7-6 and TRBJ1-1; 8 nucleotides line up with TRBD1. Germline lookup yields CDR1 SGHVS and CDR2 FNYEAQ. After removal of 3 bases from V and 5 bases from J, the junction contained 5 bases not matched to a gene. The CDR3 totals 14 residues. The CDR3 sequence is CASSFSTGETEAFF. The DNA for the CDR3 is TGTGCCAGCAGCTTTTCGACAGGGGAAACTGAAGCTTTCTTT.

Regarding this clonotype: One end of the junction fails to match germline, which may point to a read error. The DNA for the CDR3 is TGTGCCAGCCGCTTCGAAGGGGCCCGCACAGATACGCAGTATTTT. The encoded protein is CASRFEGARTDTQYF. This rearrangement joins TRBV7-9 to TRBJ2-3; weak D call: TRBD1 (5 bases). There are 15 residues in the CDR3. Germline CDR1 reads SEHNR; CDR2 reads FQNEAQ (reference sequence).

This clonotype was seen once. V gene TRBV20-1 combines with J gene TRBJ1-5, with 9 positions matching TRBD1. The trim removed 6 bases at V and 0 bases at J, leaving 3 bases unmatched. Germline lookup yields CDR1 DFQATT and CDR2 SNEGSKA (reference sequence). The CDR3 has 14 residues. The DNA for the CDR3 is TGCAGTGCCCTGACAGGGGGTAGCAATCAGCCCCAGCATTTT. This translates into CSALTGGSNQPQHF.

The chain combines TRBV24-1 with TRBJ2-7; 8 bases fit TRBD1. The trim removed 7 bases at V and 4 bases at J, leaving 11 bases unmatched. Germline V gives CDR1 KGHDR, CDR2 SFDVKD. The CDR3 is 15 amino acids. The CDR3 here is CATSQSGTGQYEQYF. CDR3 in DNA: TGTGCCACCAGCCAATCCGGGACAGGTCAATACGAGCAGTACTTC.

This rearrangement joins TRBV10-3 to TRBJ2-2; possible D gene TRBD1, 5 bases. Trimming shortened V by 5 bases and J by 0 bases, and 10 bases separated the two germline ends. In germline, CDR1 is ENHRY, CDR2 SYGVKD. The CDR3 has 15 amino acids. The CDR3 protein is CAISMTATNTGELFF. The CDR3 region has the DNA TGTGCCATCAGTATGACAGCGACGAACACCGGGGAGCTGTTTTTT.

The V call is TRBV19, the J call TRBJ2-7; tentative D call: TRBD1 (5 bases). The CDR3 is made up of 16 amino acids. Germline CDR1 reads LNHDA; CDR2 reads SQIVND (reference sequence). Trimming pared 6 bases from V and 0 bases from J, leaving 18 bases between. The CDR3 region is CASSLPGADSSYEQYF. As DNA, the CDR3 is TGTGCCAGTAGCCTGCCTGGGGCAGACAGCTCCTACGAGCAGTACTTC.

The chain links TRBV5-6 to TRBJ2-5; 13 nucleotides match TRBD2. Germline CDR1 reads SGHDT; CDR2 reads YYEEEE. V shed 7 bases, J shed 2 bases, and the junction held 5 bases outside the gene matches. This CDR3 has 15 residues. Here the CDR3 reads CASGGLAGAQETQYF. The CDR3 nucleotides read TGTGCCAGCGGAGGACTAGCGGGGGCTCAAGAGACCCAGTACTTC.

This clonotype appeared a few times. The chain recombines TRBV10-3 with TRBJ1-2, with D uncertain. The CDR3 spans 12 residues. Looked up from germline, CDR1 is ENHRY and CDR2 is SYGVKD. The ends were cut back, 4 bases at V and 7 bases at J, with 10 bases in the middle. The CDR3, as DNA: TGTGCCATCAGTGCCACAGCCTCTGGCTACACCTTC. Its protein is CAISATASGYTF.

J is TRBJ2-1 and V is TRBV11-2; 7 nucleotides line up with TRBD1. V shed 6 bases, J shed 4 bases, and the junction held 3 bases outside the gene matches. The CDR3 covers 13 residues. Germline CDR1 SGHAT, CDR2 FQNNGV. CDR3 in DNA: TGTGCCAGCAGTTGGGACAGATACAATGAGCAGTTCTTC. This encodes CASSWDRYNEQFF.

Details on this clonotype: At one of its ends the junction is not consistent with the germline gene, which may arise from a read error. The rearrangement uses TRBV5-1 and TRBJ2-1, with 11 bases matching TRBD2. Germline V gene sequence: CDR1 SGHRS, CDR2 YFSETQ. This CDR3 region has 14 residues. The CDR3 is CASTDGTSGNEQFF. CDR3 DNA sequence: TGTGCCAGCACTGACGGGACTAGCGGCAATGAGCAGTTCTTC.